One sample yielded the 24 T cell receptor beta chains listed below, sequenced in a study of T cells in Graves' hyperthyroidism and ophthalmopathy. TCR beta CDR3 sequences were amplified from RNA transcripts. HTBI primers were employed in a first-round RT-PCR of the TCR CDR3. TCRdb ran MiXCR on the multiplex PCR reads and lists one entry per CDR3 protein. The profile covers 500,000 to 800,000 distinct CDR3 sequences, with about 45% appearing a single time and 7% to 7.5% taken by the ten largest. The specimen was peripheral blood or thyroid tissue (not recorded which). The receptors derive from an adult man with Graves' disease, either hyperthyroidism or ophthalmopathy (not recorded which).

This clonotype occurred many times. The chain carries TRBV7-2 and TRBJ1-2, with 7 bases that match TRBD1. The length of the CDR3 is 14 residues. Germline V gene data show CDR1 as SGHTA and CDR2 as FQGNSA. V lost 1 base, J lost 4 bases, and 3 bases stayed unmatched. CDR3 coding DNA: TGTGCCAGCAGCTTAGAGGGGGCGCGCTATGGCTACACCTTC. The encoded protein is CASSLEGARYGYTF. Filled out from reference TRBV7-2 and TRBJ1-2, the complete variable domain reads GAGVSQSPSNKVTEKGKDVELRCDPISGHTALYWYRQSLGQGLEFLIYFQGNSAPDKSGLPSDRFSAERTGGSVSTLTIQRTQQEDSAVYLCASSLEGARYGYTFGSGTRLTVV.

About this clonotype: A much more abundant neighbour one base away suggests this may be a read error. The DNA for the CDR3 is TGTGCCAGCAGCTCCCAAGGGGGCCGCTATGGCTACACCTTC. It translates to CASSSQGGRYGYTF. V usage is TRBV5-5 and J usage is TRBJ1-2; 7 bases agree with TRBD1. The V segment lost 3 bases and the J segment 4 bases; nucleotides outside the gene matches: 6. Germline-derived CDR1 and CDR2 are SGHKS and YYEKEE (reference sequence). This CDR3 comprises 14 residues. The full variable domain, completed using reference TRBV5-5 and TRBJ1-2, is DAGVTQSPTHLIKTRGQQVTLRCSPISGHKSVSWYQQVLGQGPQFIFQYYEKEERGRGNFPDRFSARQFPNYSSELNVNALLLGDSALYLCASSSQGGRYGYTFGSGTRLTVV.

The chain joins TRBV25-1 to TRBJ1-6, with TRBD1 as a possible D gene (6 bases). Germline CDR1 reads MGHDK; CDR2 reads SYGVNS. This CDR3 comprises 17 residues. V was clipped by 4 bases and J by 10 bases, with 23 bases between them. The CDR3 DNA reads as TGTGCCAGCAGTGCTTGGGGGGCTTCCGATCGGGGCTCACCCCTCCACTTT. Translated: CASSAWGASDRGSPLHF.

The chain uses TRBV7-9 and TRBJ2-7; D unresolved. This CDR3 spans 12 amino acids. Germline CDR1 and CDR2: SEHNR and FQNEAQ (reference sequence). Trimming cost V 5 bases and J 3 bases, with 8 bases left between them. The CDR3 sequence: CASSMADYEQYF. The CDR3 DNA reads TGTGCCAGCAGCATGGCAGACTACGAGCAGTACTTC.

The V and J genes are TRBV7-9 and TRBJ2-7; D possibly uses TRBD1 or TRBD2 (5 bases each). Trimming left V 3 bases short and J 4 bases short, with 16 bases between. The CDR3 sequence is 15 residues long. CDR1 is SEHNR and CDR2 is FQNEAQ in the germline V gene (reference sequence). Here the CDR3 reads CASSLPGTARYEQYF. The CDR3 region has the DNA TGTGCCAGCAGCTTGCCCGGGACGGCTAGGTACGAGCAGTACTTC.

V and J are TRBV12-3 or TRBV12-4 and TRBJ1-5; the match to TRBD1 covers 10 bases. CDR3 length equals 16 residues. The V gene end was trimmed by 5 bases and the J gene end by 5 bases; junction bases not matched to a gene: 9. The CDR3 loop reads CASSDYAGTGDQPQHF. The CDR3 region has the DNA TGTGCCAGCAGTGACTACGCCGGGACAGGGGATCAGCCCCAGCATTTT.

This clonotype has ten or more counts. V and J are TRBV15 and TRBJ2-2; 7 nucleotides match TRBD1. Trimming took 9 bases from V and 3 from J; bases not matched to a gene: 4. This CDR3 region has 13 residues. In germline, CDR1 is LNHNV, CDR2 YYDKDF (reference sequence). In nucleotides, the CDR3 is TGTGCCACAGGGGGCGAGGACACCGGGGAGCTGTTTTTT. It translates to CATGGEDTGELFF.

Points on this clonotype: Given a much more abundant clone one base away, this may be a read error. The rearrangement uses TRBV7-6 and TRBJ2-7, with D perhaps matching TRBD1 (6 bases). This CDR3 is built from 15 residues. CDR1 and CDR2 from the germline V gene are SGHVS and FNYEAQ. CDR3 DNA: TGTGCCAGCAGCGCCGGTCCCGGGACAAGCTACGAGCGGTACTTC. Translating gives CASSAGPGTSYERYF.

This chain connects TRBV5-1 to TRBJ1-1; TRBD1 agrees at 8 bases. V dropped 4 bases and J dropped 1; count of bases not matched to a gene: 12. CDR1 and CDR2 from the germline V gene are SGHRS and YFSETQ. This CDR3 region has 17 residues. CDR3 residues: CASSSGQGNLGNTEAFF. The CDR3 DNA is TGCGCCAGCAGCAGTGGACAGGGAAACTTGGGGAACACTGAAGCTTTCTTT.

This chain links TRBV29-1 with TRBJ2-7; a weak D match, TRBD2 (7 bases). The CDR3 consists of 13 residues. The V end was cut by 6 bases, the J end by 1 base, with 13 bases between. Germline loops: CDR1 SQVTM, CDR2 ANQGSEA. The CDR3 loop reads CSVGGGRSYEQYF. CDR3 DNA: TGCAGCGTAGGGGGGGGACGGTCCTACGAGCAGTACTTC.

This clonotype was counted ten times or more. This chain joins TRBV24-1 and TRBJ1-2; D is unresolved. CDR1 and CDR2 from the germline V gene are KGHDR and SFDVKD. V was clipped by 2 bases and J by 0 bases, with 12 bases between them. CDR3 length equals 16 residues. The CDR3 sequence: CATSDSATQANYGYTF. For the CDR3, the DNA is TGTGCCACCAGTGATTCCGCGACACAAGCTAACTATGGCTACACCTTC.

CDR3 in DNA: TGCAGTGCTAGTAGTTGGGGGGCTAACACTGAAGCTTTCTTT. Residues: CSASSWGANTEAFF. This chain joins TRBV20-1 and TRBJ1-1, with a possible D match to TRBD1 (6 bases). Trimming removed 3 bases at V and 2 bases at J, with 13 bases between. This CDR3 contains 14 residues. CDR1 and CDR2 (germline): DFQATT, SNEGSKA (reference sequence).

This sequence joins TRBV5-1 and TRBJ1-1; D is possibly TRBD1 (6 bases). The CDR3 length is 14 residues. V was shortened by 0 bases and J by 4 bases, with 10 bases between the two germline ends. Germline-derived CDR1 and CDR2 are SGHRS and YFSETQ. The chain's CDR3 is CASSLVEGGTEAFF. CDR3 in DNA: TGCGCCAGCAGCTTGGTTGAGGGGGGCACTGAAGCTTTCTTT.

The genes are TRBV7-2 and TRBJ2-7; TRBD2 is a possible D gene (5 bases). The CDR3 sequence is 16 residues long. The germline V and J ends were trimmed by 1 base and 3 bases, with 16 bases remaining between them. Germline CDR1 is SGHTA and CDR2 is FQGNSA. DNA for the CDR3: TGTGCCAGCAGCTTAGGTTCTAGCATCGGGGACTACGAGCAGTACTTC. It specifies CASSLGSSIGDYEQYF.

Of note for this clonotype: A much bigger clone sits one base away, suggesting this may be a read error. The V and J genes are TRBV7-8 and TRBJ1-1; D perhaps matches TRBD1 (5 bases). There are 15 residues in the CDR3. Trimming removed 5 bases at V and 7 bases at J, with 20 bases between. In germline, CDR1 is SGHVS, CDR2 FQNEAQ. CDR3 bases: TGTGCCAGCAGCCAACCTCTAAGGGGAAGCATTGAAGCTTTCTTT. Protein product: CASSQPLRGSIEAFF.

This chain joins TRBV12-3 or TRBV12-4 and TRBJ1-5; no clear D. Trimming removed 4 bases from V and 3 bases from J, with 13 bases in between. The length of the CDR3 is 15 residues. The CDR3 spells CASSYPGEPNQPQHF. CDR3 nucleotides: TGTGCCAGCAGTTACCCGGGAGAGCCCAATCAGCCCCAGCATTTT.

This clonotype was found many times. The chain uses TRBV29-1 and TRBJ1-2, with D hard to call. The CDR3 has 12 residues. Germline assignment: CDR1 SQVTM and CDR2 ANQGSEA. V lost 3 bases and J lost 4, with 9 bases in between. CDR3 DNA: TGCAGCGTTGATTTAGGGTTCTATGGCTACACCTTC. This encodes CSVDLGFYGYTF.

The genes are TRBV12-3 or TRBV12-4 and TRBJ1-5; D unclear. The CDR3 totals 13 residues. Trimming pared 2 bases from V and 6 bases from J, leaving 8 bases between. CDR3 in amino acids: CASSLSSVQPQHF. In DNA, the CDR3 is TGTGCCAGCAGTTTATCGTCCGTTCAGCCCCAGCATTTT.

There are a few counts of this clonotype. The rearrangement links TRBV5-1 to TRBJ1-5, with a weak D call TRBD1 (5 bases). The V gene lost 0 bases and the J gene lost 0 bases, with 10 bases spanning the gap. Germline CDR1 and CDR2: SGHRS and YFSETQ. CDR3 length: 16 amino acids. Here the CDR3 DNA reads TGCGCCAGCAGCTTGGTTGGGGGTTTTAGCAATCAGCCCCAGCATTTT. Translation: CASSLVGGFSNQPQHF. Combining the CDR3 with reference TRBV5-1 and TRBJ1-5 gives the whole variable domain KAGVTQTPRYLIKTRGQQVTLSCSPISGHRSVSWYQQTPGQGLQFLFEYFSETQRNKGNFPGRFSGRQFSNSRSEMNVSTLELGDSALYLCASSLVGGFSNQPQHFGDGTRLSIL.

The chain uses TRBV5-8 and TRBJ2-5; unclear D gene. Trimming cost V 1 base and J 1 base, with 8 bases left between them. Germline loops: CDR1 SGHTS, CDR2 YDEGEE. This CDR3 is 14 amino acids long. The CDR3 protein is CASSLSLTQETQYF. CDR3 bases: TGTGCCAGCAGCTTGTCCCTTACCCAAGAGACCCAGTACTTC.

This chain joins TRBV6-6 and TRBJ2-5, with a tentative D call TRBD2 (6 bases). Germline-derived CDR1 and CDR2 are MNHNY and SVGAGI (reference sequence). The CDR3 sequence is 16 residues long. Trimming took off 4 bases at V and 4 bases at J, with 19 bases between the two ends. CDR3 DNA: TGTGCCAGCAGTTCCCTCCCCCTAGCGTCGGGAGAGACCCAGTACTTC. It yields the protein CASSSLPLASGETQYF.

This clonotype occurred many times. The chain combines TRBV7-2 with TRBJ1-2; D might be TRBD1 (6 bases). This CDR3 has 14 amino acids. Trimming shortened V by 1 base and J by 8 bases, and 14 bases separated the two germline ends. Germline CDR1 and CDR2: SGHTA and FQGNSA. The CDR3 region has the DNA TGTGCCAGCAGCTTAGAGGGCAGGGGAAGAGGCTACACCTTC. Encoded protein: CASSLEGRGRGYTF.

In its sample, this clonotype was seen a few times. CDR3 DNA sequence: TGTGCCAGCAGCCCGGGACAGGGGGTCTATAGCAATCAGCCCCAGCATTTT. Amino acids: CASSPGQGVYSNQPQHF. V and J are TRBV7-4 and TRBJ1-5; TRBD1 matches 11 bases. Unmatched junction bases numbered 6, after V lost 5 bases and J lost 0 bases. This CDR3 comprises 17 residues. Germline V lookup: CDR1 SGHVT, CDR2 SQSDAQ.

This chain joins TRBV15 and TRBJ1-4; 9 positions match TRBD1. Germline V lookup: CDR1 LNHNV, CDR2 YYDKDF (reference sequence). The V gene end was trimmed by 4 bases and the J gene end by 8 bases; junction bases not matched to a gene: 2. The CDR3 covers 13 residues. The CDR3 region has the DNA TGTGCCACCAGCAAAGGACAGGGGGAAAAACTGTTTTTT. Translating it yields CATSKGQGEKLFF.